This T cell receptor (beta chain) derives from a study of T-cell memory formation after mild COVID-19. Findings of the study overall: Clones contracting day 15 to 85 were balanced CD4/CD8; later expanders leaned CD4+.

With respect to this clonotype: Its antigen is not known.

5'RACE, which relied on constant-segment primers, yielded TCR alpha and TCR beta cDNA libraries carrying sample barcodes and UMIs. Each CDR3 protein gets one entry after TCRdb re-called the 5' RACE reads with MiXCR. The sample lists approximately 300,000 distinct CDR3 sequences, about a sixth seen once, with roughly 20% in the top ten. This CDR3 has 12 residues. Trimming pared 6 bases from V and 15 bases from J, leaving 18 bases between. CDR1 and CDR2 from the germline V gene are SGHAT and FQNNGV. The V call is TRBV11-2, the J call TRBJ2-1; D ambiguous. This TCR was recovered from a man aged 18 to 30 who had mild COVID-19 (a few samples of this study predate the infection). Cell type and time point are not known. Sample: PBMCs or a T cell subset sorted from them (not recorded which). Here the CDR3 DNA reads TGTGCCAGCAGATATGCCTCGGAGTATCTGTTCTTC. Amino acid sequence: CASRYASEYLFF. Looking up the rest from reference TRBV11-2 and TRBJ2-1 gives the full variable domain: EAGVAQSPRYKIIEKRQSVAFWCNPISGHATLYWYQQILGQGPKLLIQFQNNGVVDDSQLPKDRFSAERLKGVDSTLKIQPAKLEDSAVYLCASRYASEYLFFGPGTRLTVL.